A single sample gave rise to the 12 T cell receptor beta chains below, sequenced in a study of metastatic and nonmetastatic thyroid tumors. Thyroid surgery was performed in patients who had received no treatment beforehand. Using MiXCR, TCRdb re-called clones from the PCR reads. The sample consists of roughly 30,000 clones, around 30% of them appearing once. Material for sequencing was blood. These receptors were taken from a female donor with papillary thyroid cancer or a benign thyroid nodule (not recorded which). Some clones in this sample may be carry-over from other donors' samples.

This clone is categorized as medium-sized. This CDR3 is CSLRPTSYNSPLHF. The CDR3 region has the DNA TGTTCCCTCCGGCCCACCTCCTATAATTCACCCCTCCACTTT. This sequence joins TRBV6-1 and TRBJ1-6; D is unclear. Germline CDR1 is MNHNS and CDR2 is SASEGT. The CDR3 sequence is 14 residues long.

This clone was found a few times. The V gene is TRBV19, the J gene TRBJ1-5; D is possibly TRBD1 (6 bases). V dropped 7 bases and J dropped 5 bases, with 18 bases sitting between them. CDR3 length: 15 amino acids. Germline values: CDR1 LNHDA, CDR2 SQIVND (reference sequence). This CDR3 is CASTLTTGLYQPQHF. In DNA form, the CDR3 reads TGTGCCAGTACCCTGACGACAGGTCTGTATCAGCCCCAGCATTTT.

In its sample, this clone was seen many times. The rearrangement links TRBV19 to TRBJ2-1; perhaps TRBD2 as D (6 bases). V dropped 6 bases and J dropped 9 bases, with 12 bases sitting between them. This CDR3 spans 12 amino acids. Germline V gene sequence: CDR1 LNHDA, CDR2 SQIVND (reference sequence). The CDR3, as DNA: TGTGCCAGTAGCCTCACTAGCAGTGAGCAGTTCTTC. Its protein is CASSLTSSEQFF.

The V and J genes are TRBV7-9 and TRBJ1-2; D is possibly TRBD1 (5 bases). V lost 1 base and J lost 1, with 10 bases in between. The CDR3 has 15 residues. The germline V gene has CDR1 SEHNR and CDR2 FQNEAQ (reference sequence). The CDR3 here is CASSLVGGSNYGYTF. The CDR3 nucleotides read TGTGCCAGCAGCTTAGTTGGGGGGAGTAACTATGGCTACACCTTC. Together with reference TRBV7-9 and TRBJ1-2, the CDR3 gives the full variable domain: DTGVSQNPRHKITKRGQNVTFRCDPISEHNRLYWYRQTLGQGPEFLTYFQNEAQLEKSRLLSDRFSAERPKGSFSTLEIQRTEQGDSAMYLCASSLVGGSNYGYTFGSGTRLTVV.

J is TRBJ1-1 and V is TRBV9, with D maybe TRBD1 (6 bases). The V gene's germline CDR1 is SGDLS and CDR2 YYNGEE. Trimming removed 5 bases from V and 2 bases from J, with 13 bases in between. The CDR3 sequence is 14 residues long. The DNA for the CDR3 is TGTGCCAGCAGTGAGTCCAGGGGAAACACTGAAGCTTTCTTT. As protein: CASSESRGNTEAFF.

The CDR3 bases are TGTGCCAGCAGTGACCTTTTAGGAAGCTCCTACGAGCAGTACTTC. This translates into CASSDLLGSSYEQYF. This chain connects TRBV28 to TRBJ2-7; unclear D gene. There are 15 residues in the CDR3. Germline loops: CDR1 MDHEN, CDR2 SYDVKM. Trimming left V 5 bases short and J 0 bases short, with 14 bases between.

At least ten counts were recorded for this clone. The chain uses TRBV20-1 and TRBJ2-7; 11 positions agree with TRBD1. The CDR3 length is 15 residues. V shed 5 bases, J shed 5 bases, and the junction held 11 bases outside the gene matches. Germline CDR1 is DFQATT and CDR2 is SNEGSKA (reference sequence). The CDR3: CSAGGQGVVLDEQYF. Here the CDR3 DNA reads TGCAGTGCTGGGGGACAGGGGGTGGTTTTGGACGAGCAGTACTTC.

The sample holds many counts of this clone. The chain uses TRBV6-1 and TRBJ2-7; 7 nucleotides match TRBD2. V gave up 7 bases and J gave up 3 bases; unmatched junction bases: 6. The germline V gene encodes CDR1 MNHNS and CDR2 SASEGT. This CDR3 contains 13 residues. The DNA for the CDR3 is TGTGCCAGCACCTGGCGGGAGTGCTACGAGCAGTACTTC. This codes for CASTWRECYEQYF.

Notes on this clone: The junction departs from germline at one end; a sequencing error may be responsible. This chain links TRBV5-1 with TRBJ2-3, with D possibly being TRBD1 (6 bases). Germline CDR1 and CDR2: SGHRS and YFSETQ. The CDR3 consists of 16 residues. CDR3 sequence: CASSFEHALRTDTPYF. In nucleotides, the CDR3 is TGCGCCAGCAGCTTTGAGCATGCCCTTAGGACAGATACGCCGTATTTT. The whole variable domain, filled in from reference TRBV5-1 and TRBJ2-3, reads KAGVTQTPRYLIKTRGQQVTLSCSPISGHRSVSWYQQTPGQGLQFLFEYFSETQRNKGNFPGRFSGRQFSNSRSEMNVSTLELGDSALYLCASSFEHALRTDTPYFGPGTRLTVL.

This clone was found many times. Other DNA sequences of this sample code for an identical CDR3. The chain is built from TRBV7-8 and TRBJ2-7; possibly TRBD1 for D (5 bases). CDR1 SGHVS and CDR2 FQNEAQ come from the germline V gene. The CDR3 is made up of 14 amino acids. Trimming took 2 bases from V and 6 from J, leaving 14 bases between them. The CDR3 coding sequence is TGTGCCAGCAGCTTATCACCAGGGTACTCCGAGCAGTACTTC. Encoded protein: CASSLSPGYSEQYF.

This clone was picked up many times. The gene calls are TRBV12-3 or TRBV12-4 and TRBJ2-1, with 10 bases aligning to TRBD2. This CDR3 is built from 16 residues. V trimming: 7 bases; J trimming: 0 bases; junction bases outside the gene matches: 6. The CDR3 protein is CASNPPSGGSYNEQFF. CDR3 nucleotide sequence: TGTGCCAGCAATCCTCCTAGCGGGGGCTCCTACAATGAGCAGTTCTTC.

This chain links TRBV19 with TRBJ1-3; no clear D gene. The CDR3 spans 14 residues. Per germline, CDR1 LNHDA and CDR2 SQIVND (reference sequence). Trimming took 10 bases from V and 4 from J, leaving 17 bases between them. CDR3 loop: CATHPTQVGNTIYF. CDR3 nucleotide sequence: TGTGCCACCCACCCGACCCAGGTCGGAAACACCATATATTTT.